A selection of T cell receptor beta chains follows, all from one sample in a study of shared clonotypes between healthy human individuals. The assay was immunoSEQ multiplex PCR, and TCRdb's table has in-frame clones only and misses some. The sample has millions of clones; roughly 94% are singletons. Sample: naive CD4+ T cells sorted from blood. Receptors were obtained from a man younger than 35 in good health. Both conserved end residues are part of each CDR3. D genes are given only for firm matches. Where a row states a size, it is once, few, many or the class of an expanded clone; other rows omit it.

TRBV7-3	TRBJ2-1	15	NA	TRBD2	CASSSGLGRVDEQFF	TGTGCCAGCAGCTCGGGACTAGGGAGAGTCGATGAGCAGTTCTTC
TRBV7-3	TRBJ2-1	16	NA	TRBD2	CASSSRTSGGPHEQFF	TGTGCCAGCAGCTCAAGGACTAGCGGGGGACCCCATGAGCAGTTCTTC
TRBV7-6	TRBJ1-6	14	many	TRBD1	CASSLLRGNSPLHF	TGTGCCAGCAGCTTACTCAGGGGGAATTCACCCCTCCACTTT
TRBV27	TRBJ2-5	18	NA	NA	CASKPGQGLAGDQETQYF	TGTGCCAGCAAACCGGGACAGGGGCTAGCGGGGGACCAAGAGACCCAGTACTTC
TRBV7-3	TRBJ2-2	14	once	NA	CASSSGLVSGELFF	TGTGCCAGCAGCTCCGGGCTCGTCTCCGGGGAGCTGTTTTTT
TRBV30	TRBJ1-6	18	NA	NA	CAWSAWRGSSSYNSPLHF	TGTGCCTGGAGTGCTTGGCGGGGCTCGAGCTCCTATAATTCACCCCTCCACTTT
TRBV5-4	TRBJ2-2	13	NA	NA	CASSLVDTGELFF	TGTGCCAGCAGCTTGGTGGATACCGGGGAGCTGTTTTTT
TRBV6-6	TRBJ1-6	15	NA	TRBD1	CASSRRDRGSSPLHF	TGTGCCAGCAGCCGCCGGGACAGGGGTAGCTCACCCCTCCACTTT
TRBV5-1	TRBJ2-6	19	NA	NA	CASSPDPPSSLSGANVLTF	TGCGCCAGCAGCCCGGACCCCCCTAGCTCCCTCTCTGGGGCCAACGTCCTGACTTTC
TRBV28	TRBJ1-5	15	NA	TRBD1	CASKSPGTGNQPQHF	TGTGCCAGTAAGTCCCCCGGGACAGGCAATCAGCCCCAGCATTTT
TRBV5-1	TRBJ2-5	14	once	NA	CASSLELAWETQYF	TGCGCCAGCAGCTTGGAACTAGCATGGGAGACCCAGTACTTC
TRBV19	TRBJ2-7	15	NA	TRBD1	CASSPRDRGLYEQYF	TGTGCCAGTAGTCCCCGGGACAGGGGTTTATACGAGCAGTACTTC
TRBV7-9	TRBJ2-1	15	few	NA	CASSLGWKGGPDPFF	TGTGCCAGCAGCTTAGGGTGGAAAGGAGGGCCCGATCCGTTCTTC
TRBV6-6	TRBJ2-1	13	NA	NA	CASDRQGPNEQFF	TGTGCCAGTGACAGGCAGGGACCAAATGAGCAGTTCTTC
TRBV6-5	TRBJ1-2	14	NA	NA	CASSWATGDYGYTF	TGTGCCAGCAGTTGGGCGACTGGAGACTATGGCTACACCTTC
TRBV7-8	TRBJ1-6	14	few	NA	CASSSHGINSPLHF	TGTGCCAGCAGCTCGCACGGGATTAATTCACCCCTCCACTTT
TRBV19	TRBJ2-2	15	NA	NA	CASNGLSPGTGELFF	TGTGCCAGTAATGGACTAAGCCCCGGCACCGGGGAGCTGTTTTTT
TRBV5-1	TRBJ2-3	14	NA	NA	CASSLDRSTDTQYF	TGCGCCAGCAGCTTGGATAGGAGCACAGATACGCAGTATTTT
TRBV30	TRBJ1-2	18	NA	NA	CAWSERAVWQTKNYGYTF	TGTGCCTGGAGCGAAAGGGCGGTTTGGCAGACTAAGAACTATGGCTACACCTTC
TRBV7-2	TRBJ2-7	13	once	NA	CASSRGGLYEQYF	TGTGCCAGCAGCCGCGGTGGGCTCTACGAGCAGTACTTC